This T cell receptor beta chain was sequenced for a study of CD8+ T cells in alopecia areata. Isolation of CD4+ and CD8+ T cells from PBMCs was achieved by sorting. In the case of this clone: Its target is unknown.

This CDR3 spans 15 amino acids. Germline V gene data show CDR1 as SGDLS and CDR2 as YYNGEE. With 6 bases removed from V and 6 bases from J, the gap between germline ends came to 19 bases. Extracted RNA was reverse transcribed into cDNA, the sequencing template. The table came from immunoSEQ multiplex PCR; TCRdb's copy has only in-frame clones and leaves some out. The sample consists of about 200,000 clones, just over 55% of them appearing once. General study points: Lesional scalp, especially alopecia totalis/universalis, showed higher clonality than normal scalp. Scalp data also include sequences from resident alphabeta T cells of normal skin. Sharing of TCRs across patients appeared less clear than in mice, possibly for HLA-related reasons.

The specimen sequenced was CD8+ T cells sorted from blood. The TCR originated in a human donor in good health. This chain uses TRBV9 with TRBJ2-1; D assignment may be TRBD1 or TRBD2 (5 bases each). CDR3 in DNA: TGTGCCAGCACCCACGGGGCCCCCGGGTCCAATGAGCAGTTCTTC. Encoded protein: CASTHGAPGSNEQFF.